This TCR beta chain was found in a study of T cell changes during pregnancy in multiple sclerosis. Clones were sequenced by immunoSEQ multiplex PCR, and TCRdb holds only the in-frame ones, with some missing. Of around 130,000 clones in the sample, approximately 93% were seen once. The V gene lost 3 bases and the J gene lost 0 bases, with 10 bases spanning the gap. Per the germline V gene, CDR1 is SGDLS and CDR2 is YYNGEE. The CDR3 loop spans 15 amino acids. The source material was peripheral blood, sampled before pregnancy. The rearrangement links TRBV9 to TRBJ2-1; D call uncertain. This TCR came from a female donor with multiple sclerosis, enrolled in a pregnancy study. The CDR3 DNA is TGTGCCAGCAGCGGAGGTTGGAACTCCTACAATGAGCAGTTCTTC. Its protein product is CASSGGWNSYNEQFF.